This T cell receptor (beta chain) derives from a study of T cell repertoires in cytomegalovirus infection. Study outcomes and limitations: HLA-C-restricted CMV clonotypes gave the most frequent clonotype in two of eight donors. Cumulated frequencies of public TCR beta families served to identify carriers of CMV plus the relevant HLA.

This clonotype was found a few times. What it recognizes is unknown. The V gene end was trimmed by 5 bases and the J gene end by 1 base; junction bases not matched to a gene: 17. The CDR3 contains 19 residues. Germline CDR1 and CDR2: SGHTA and FQGNSA. From the reads, TCRdb called clonotypes with MiXCR, one entry per CDR3 protein. Of about 110,000 distinct CDR3 sequences listed, under 30% are singletons. The sequences come from CD8+ T cells from cultured PBMCs, collected from culture after CMV antigen stimulation. The chain combines TRBV7-2 with TRBJ2-5, with 9 bases lining up with TRBD1. This sequence was found in a human donor in good health (CMV status not recorded). Some clones in this sample may be carry-over from other donors' samples. CDR3 sequence reads: CASSRPTGGSSGPQETQYF. CDR3 coding DNA: TGTGCCAGCAGCCGCCCGACAGGGGGGTCTTCGGGGCCCCAAGAGACCCAGTACTTC. Combining the CDR3 with reference TRBV7-2 and TRBJ2-5 gives the whole variable domain GAGVSQSPSNKVTEKGKDVELRCDPISGHTALYWYRQSLGQGLEFLIYFQGNSAPDKSGLPSDRFSAERTGGSVSTLTIQRTQQEDSAVYLCASSRPTGGSSGPQETQYFGPGTRLLVL.